This T cell receptor (beta chain) was obtained from a study of CXCR3-negative and CXCR3-positive naive CD8 T cells. Overall study findings and caveats: Once cells were cryopreserved, CXCR3 expression went down partly, and most assays used fresh PBMCs. More hydrophobic TRB CDR3s occurred in CXCR3-positive than in CXCR3-negative naive cells.

Points on this clonotype: Its antigen remains unknown.

From germline, CDR1 is LGHNA and CDR2 YSLEER. This CDR3 has 14 residues. The authors prepared UMI-labeled TRB cDNA libraries by 5' RACE. TCRdb re-called the 5' RACE reads and shows each CDR3 protein once, DNA omitted. This table lists around 120,000 distinct CDR3 sequences. The clonotype was recovered from a human donor in good health. Some clones in this sample may be carry-over from other donors' samples. Sequencing input: naive CXCR3+ CD8+ T cells from blood. The sample's subset: CD45RO-CCR7+CD27+CD95- naive CD8+ T cells expressing CXCR3 (TNR3+). The chain joins TRBV4-3 to TRBJ2-7. The chain's CDR3 is CASSQGRNHYEQYF.